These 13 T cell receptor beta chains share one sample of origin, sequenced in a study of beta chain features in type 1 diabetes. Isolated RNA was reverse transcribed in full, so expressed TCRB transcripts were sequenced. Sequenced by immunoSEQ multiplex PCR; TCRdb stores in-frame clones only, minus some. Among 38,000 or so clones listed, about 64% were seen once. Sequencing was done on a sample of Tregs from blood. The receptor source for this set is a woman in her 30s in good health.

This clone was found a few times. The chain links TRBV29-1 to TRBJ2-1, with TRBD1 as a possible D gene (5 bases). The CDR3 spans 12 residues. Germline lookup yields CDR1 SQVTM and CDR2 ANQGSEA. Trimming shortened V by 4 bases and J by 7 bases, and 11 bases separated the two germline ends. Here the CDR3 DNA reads TGCAGCGTTGGCCAGGGAAATAATGAGCAGTTCTTC. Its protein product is CSVGQGNNEQFF.

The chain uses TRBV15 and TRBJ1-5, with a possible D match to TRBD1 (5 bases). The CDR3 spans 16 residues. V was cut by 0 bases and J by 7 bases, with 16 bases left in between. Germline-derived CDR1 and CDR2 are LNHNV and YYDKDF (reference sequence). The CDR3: CATSREAIGGRQPQHF. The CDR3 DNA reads TGTGCCACCAGCAGAGAAGCAATCGGGGGGAGGCAGCCCCAGCATTTT.

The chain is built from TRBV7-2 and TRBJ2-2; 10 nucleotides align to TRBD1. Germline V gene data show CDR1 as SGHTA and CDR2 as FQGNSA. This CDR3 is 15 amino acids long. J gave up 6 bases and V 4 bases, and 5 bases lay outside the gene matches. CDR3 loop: CASSSRDRGAGELFF. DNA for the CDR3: TGTGCCAGCAGCTCCCGGGACAGGGGCGCCGGGGAGCTGTTTTTT.

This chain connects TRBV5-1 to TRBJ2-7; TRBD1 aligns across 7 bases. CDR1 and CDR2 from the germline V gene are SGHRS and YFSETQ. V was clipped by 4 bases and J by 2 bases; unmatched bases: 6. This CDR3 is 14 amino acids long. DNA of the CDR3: TGCGCCAGCAGCAGCGGACAGGCGCCCTACGAGCAGTACTTC. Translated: CASSSGQAPYEQYF. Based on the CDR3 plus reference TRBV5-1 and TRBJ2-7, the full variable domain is KAGVTQTPRYLIKTRGQQVTLSCSPISGHRSVSWYQQTPGQGLQFLFEYFSETQRNKGNFPGRFSGRQFSNSRSEMNVSTLELGDSALYLCASSSGQAPYEQYFGPGTRLTVT.

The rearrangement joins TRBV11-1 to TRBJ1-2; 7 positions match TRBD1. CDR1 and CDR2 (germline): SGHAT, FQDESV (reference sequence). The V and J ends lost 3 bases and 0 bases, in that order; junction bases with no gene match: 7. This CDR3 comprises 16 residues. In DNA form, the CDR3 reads TGTGCCAGCAGCTTCTCGACAGGGCTCGCTAACTATGGCTACACCTTC. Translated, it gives CASSFSTGLANYGYTF.

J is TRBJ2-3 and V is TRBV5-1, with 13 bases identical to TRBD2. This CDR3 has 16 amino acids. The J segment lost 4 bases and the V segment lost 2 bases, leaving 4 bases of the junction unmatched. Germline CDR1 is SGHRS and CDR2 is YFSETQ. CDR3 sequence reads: CASSLGLAGVSDTQYF. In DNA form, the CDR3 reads TGCGCCAGCAGCTTAGGACTAGCGGGAGTTTCAGATACGCAGTATTTT.

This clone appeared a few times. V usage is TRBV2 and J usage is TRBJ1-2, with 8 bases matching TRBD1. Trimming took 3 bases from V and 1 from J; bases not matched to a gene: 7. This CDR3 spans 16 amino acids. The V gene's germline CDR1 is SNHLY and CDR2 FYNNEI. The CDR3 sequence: CASSDMTGVVNYGYTF. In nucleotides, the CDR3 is TGTGCCAGCAGTGATATGACAGGGGTTGTTAACTATGGCTACACCTTC.

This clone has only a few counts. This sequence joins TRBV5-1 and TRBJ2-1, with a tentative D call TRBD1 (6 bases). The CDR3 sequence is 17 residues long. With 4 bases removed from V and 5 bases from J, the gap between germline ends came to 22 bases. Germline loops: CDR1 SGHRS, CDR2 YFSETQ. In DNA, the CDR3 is TGCGCCAGCAGCCGCGAGAGGAGAGGGGGAAGTAACAATGAGCAGTTCTTC. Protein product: CASSRERRGGSNNEQFF.

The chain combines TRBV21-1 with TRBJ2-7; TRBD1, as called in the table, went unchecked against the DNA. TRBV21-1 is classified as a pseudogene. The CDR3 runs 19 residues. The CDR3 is CASSEGSDSQLPSSYEQYF. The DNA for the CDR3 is TGTGCCAGCAGTGAAGGGTCGGACAGTCAACTGCCCAGCTCCTACGAGCAGTACTTC.

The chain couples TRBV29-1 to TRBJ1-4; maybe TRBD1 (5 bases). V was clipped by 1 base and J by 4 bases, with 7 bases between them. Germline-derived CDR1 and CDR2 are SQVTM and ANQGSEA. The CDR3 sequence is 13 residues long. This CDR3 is CSVEGTNNEKLFF. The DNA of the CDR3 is TGCAGCGTTGAAGGGACAAATAATGAAAAACTGTTTTTT.

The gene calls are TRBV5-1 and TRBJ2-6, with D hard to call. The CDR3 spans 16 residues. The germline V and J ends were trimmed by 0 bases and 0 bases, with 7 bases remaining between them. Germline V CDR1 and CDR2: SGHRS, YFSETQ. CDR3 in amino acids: CASSLDGLSGANVLTF. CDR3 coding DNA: TGCGCCAGCAGCTTGGACGGTCTCTCTGGGGCCAACGTCCTGACTTTC.

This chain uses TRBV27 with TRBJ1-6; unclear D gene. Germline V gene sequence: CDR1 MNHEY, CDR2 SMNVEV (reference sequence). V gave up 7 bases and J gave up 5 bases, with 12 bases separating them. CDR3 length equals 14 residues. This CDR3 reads CASTRLSDNSPLHF. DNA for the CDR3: TGTGCCAGCACCCGATTATCGGATAATTCACCCCTCCACTTT.

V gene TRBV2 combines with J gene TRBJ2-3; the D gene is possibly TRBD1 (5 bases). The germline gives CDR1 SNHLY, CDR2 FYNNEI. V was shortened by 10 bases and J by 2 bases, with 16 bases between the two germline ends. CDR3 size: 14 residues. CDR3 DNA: TGTGCCAACCAGGCCCAGGGATTCACAGATACGCAGTATTTT. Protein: CANQAQGFTDTQYF.